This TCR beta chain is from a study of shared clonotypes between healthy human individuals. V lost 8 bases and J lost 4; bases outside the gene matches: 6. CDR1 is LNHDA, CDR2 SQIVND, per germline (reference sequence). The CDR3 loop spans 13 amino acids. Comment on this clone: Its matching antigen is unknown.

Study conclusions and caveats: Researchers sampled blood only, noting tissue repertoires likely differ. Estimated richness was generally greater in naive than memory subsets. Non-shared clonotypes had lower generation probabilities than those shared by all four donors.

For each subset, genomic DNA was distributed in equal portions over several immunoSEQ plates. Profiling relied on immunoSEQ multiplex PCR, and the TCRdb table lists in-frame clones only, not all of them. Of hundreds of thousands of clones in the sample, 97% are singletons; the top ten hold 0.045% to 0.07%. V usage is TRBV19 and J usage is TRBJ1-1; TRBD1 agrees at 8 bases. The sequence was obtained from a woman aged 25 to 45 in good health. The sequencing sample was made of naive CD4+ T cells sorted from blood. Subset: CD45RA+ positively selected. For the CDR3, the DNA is TGTGCCAGTTGTAGGACAGGGCGCACTGAAGCTTTCTTT. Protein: CASCRTGRTEAFF. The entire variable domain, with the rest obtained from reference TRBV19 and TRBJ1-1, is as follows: DGGITQSPKYLFRKEGQNVTLSCEQNLNHDAMYWYRQDPGQGLRLIYYSQIVNDFQKGDIAEGYSVSREKKESFPLTVTSAQKNPTAFYLCASCRTGRTEAFFGQGTRLTVV.